The rows below give T cell receptor beta chains drawn from one sample of a study of blood T cell repertoires in COVID-19. Repertoires were generated with immunoSEQ multiplex PCR, while TCRdb's copy carries only in-frame clones and drops some. The profile shows fewer than 250,000 clones, about four fifths of them singletons. The sequenced material came from peripheral blood. Every receptor here comes from a woman in her 40s with active or convalescent COVID-19. The CDR3 runs from the conserved cysteine through the conserved F or W. D genes are given only for firm matches. Clone size appears in some rows only: once, few, many, or a class for an expanded clone.

V gene	J gene	D gene	clone size	CDR3 protein	CDR3 DNA
TRBV27	TRBJ1-6	TRBD1	few	CASSLRQGRYGLGSPLHF	TGTGCCAGCAGCTTAAGACAGGGGCGATACGGGTTGGGTTCACCCCTCCACTTT
TRBV5-1	TRBJ1-1	-	-	CASSFGTYNTEAFF	TGCGCCAGCAGCTTTGGGACATATAACACTGAAGCTTTCTTT
TRBV29-1	TRBJ2-1	TRBD1	-	CSVSTGEQFF	TGCAGCGTTTCGACAGGGGAGCAGTTCTTC
TRBV28	TRBJ1-2	-	-	CASSLFSGQTFYGYTF	TGTGCCAGCAGTTTATTTTCCGGACAGACTTTTTATGGCTACACCTTC
TRBV19	TRBJ2-1	TRBD2	-	CASSIAGLGNYNEQFF	TGTGCCAGTAGTATTGCGGGACTAGGGAACTACAATGAGCAGTTCTTC
TRBV11-3	TRBJ2-1	-	-	CASTGYGYNEQFF	TGTGCCAGCACAGGGTACGGCTACAATGAGCAGTTCTTC
TRBV2	TRBJ1-5	-	-	CASSGDGGGNQPQHF	TGTGCCAGCAGTGGGGACGGGGGAGGCAATCAGCCCCAGCATTTT
TRBV19	TRBJ2-1	TRBD1	-	CATHGTGYNEQFF	TGTGCCACTCACGGGACAGGCTACAATGAGCAGTTCTTC
TRBV15	TRBJ1-2	TRBD1	-	CATSRGQGATYGYTF	TGTGCCACCAGCAGAGGACAGGGGGCTACCTATGGCTACACCTTC
TRBV7-2	TRBJ1-4	TRBD1	-	CASSLARDRPINEKLFF	TGTGCCAGCAGCTTAGCGAGGGACAGGCCTATTAATGAAAAACTGTTTTTT
TRBV6-5	TRBJ1-2	TRBD1	few	CASSPWGQVDYGYTF	TGTGCCAGCAGTCCCTGGGGACAGGTGGACTATGGCTACACCTTC
TRBV7-9	TRBJ1-2	-	-	CASSPMRRGSGYTF	TGTGCCAGCAGCCCTATGAGGCGAGGTTCCGGCTACACCTTC
TRBV9	TRBJ2-3	TRBD2	once	CASSVTLGLAGTDTQYF	TGTGCCAGCAGCGTCACCCTGGGACTAGCAGGCACAGATACGCAGTATTTT